This T cell receptor beta chain was recorded in a study of blood T cell repertoires in COVID-19. Study-level background: Material from acute and convalescent COVID-19 was sourced from the United States, Italy and Spain. PBMCs, B-cell-depleted T cells, or T cells were the source of the cDNA or gDNA that made up the material.

Within 2 weeks of study entry, exposed participants had contacted a PCR-confirmed or clinician-diagnosed COVID-19 case. Sequenced by immunoSEQ multiplex PCR; TCRdb stores in-frame clones only, minus some. The sample carries 350,000 to 450,000 clones, about 88% recorded once. This clone was recorded once. Deletions cut 4 bases from V and 3 bases from J, with 12 bases between. Germline V gene sequence: CDR1 SGDLS, CDR2 YYNGEE. The CDR3 length is 14 residues. The chain recombines TRBV9 with TRBJ2-3, with D perhaps TRBD2 (5 bases). The source of this sequence is a woman between 18 and 29 years old who had been exposed to COVID-19. The sequenced material came from PBMCs or T cells enriched from blood (not recorded which). The CDR3 sequence: CASSPPLATDTQYF. Written as DNA, the CDR3 is TGTGCCAGCAGCCCCCCCTTAGCGACAGATACGCAGTATTTT.